The 24 T cell receptor beta chains given below trace back to one sample, sequenced in a study of human T cells and chemical hapten exposure. Documented time point: patch test 1, 2 weeks after DPC sensitization. Treatment in this sample: therapeutic diphenylcyclopropenone sensitization with weekly scalp DPC. TCRdb independently ran MiXCR on the RACE reads; one entry per CDR3 protein. This sample carries approximately 100,000 distinct CDR3 sequences, roughly 9.6% of them seen once, and the ten largest clones take approximately 4%. Specimen: whole blood, collected in connection with sensitization to the hapten diphenylcyclopropenone (DPC). The receptors derive from a woman aged 40 to 49 with alopecia areata. Some clones in this sample may be carry-over from other donors' samples.

This chain connects TRBV14 to TRBJ2-3; no clear D gene. The CDR3 contains 15 residues. Germline V CDR1 and CDR2: SGHDN, FVKESK. Trimming took off 4 bases at V and 0 bases at J, with 11 bases between the two ends. The CDR3 DNA reads TGTGCCAGCAGCCCCGCGTCCCCTAGCACAGATACGCAGTATTTT. It is translated as CASSPASPSTDTQYF.

This clonotype was detected ten times or more. This chain connects TRBV19 to TRBJ2-7; D tentatively fits TRBD1 or TRBD2 (6 bases each). Germline V gives CDR1 LNHDA, CDR2 SQIVND (reference sequence). This CDR3 has 13 amino acids. The V end lost 6 bases, the J end lost 6 bases, and 15 bases lay between the germline ends. DNA of the CDR3: TGTGCCAGTAGCGCCCTGGAGGGGGGCGAGCAGTACTTC. Its translation is CASSALEGGEQYF.

This clonotype was counted many times. The V call is TRBV3-1, the J call TRBJ2-1; 7 positions match TRBD1. The germline gives CDR1 LGHDT, CDR2 YNNKEL (reference sequence). This CDR3 has 16 amino acids. The V segment lost 4 bases and the J segment 7 bases; nucleotides outside the gene matches: 13. CDR3 DNA sequence: TGTGCCAGCAGCCGCGATTTGAAGGGGGCTAAAAATGAGCAGTTCTTC. This gives the protein CASSRDLKGAKNEQFF.

The V and J genes are TRBV5-4 and TRBJ1-1, with 8 bases fitting TRBD1. J lost 4 bases, V lost 0 bases, and 14 bases had no gene match. The length of the CDR3 is 18 residues. The V gene's germline CDR1 is SGHNT and CDR2 YYREEE (reference sequence). CDR3: CASSLVPQGAAGGTEAFF. As DNA, the CDR3 is TGTGCCAGCAGCTTGGTACCTCAGGGGGCGGCTGGGGGCACTGAAGCTTTCTTT.

Concerning this clonotype: A read error may account for a junction end that differs from germline. This rearrangement joins TRBV7-2 to TRBJ2-2; perhaps TRBD2 as D (5 bases). CDR3 length: 16 residues. Germline-derived CDR1 and CDR2 are SGHTA and FQGNSA. The CDR3 here is CASRPGWSANTRELFF. CDR3 bases: TGTGCCAGCAGACCGGGATGGTCTGCGAACACCCGGGAGCTGTTTTTT.

This clonotype turned up a few times. V gene TRBV3-1 combines with J gene TRBJ1-1, with D unresolved. V was trimmed by 7 bases and J by 4 bases, leaving 19 bases between them. The CDR3 is 15 residues long. Germline values: CDR1 LGHDT, CDR2 YNNKEL (reference sequence). The CDR3 DNA is TGTGCCAGCACCCCCACGGTAGATGGTGGCACTGAAGCTTTCTTT. Amino acids: CASTPTVDGGTEAFF.

This clonotype occurred many times. The V call is TRBV6-5, the J call TRBJ2-7; TRBD1 is a possible D gene (6 bases). Trimming shortened V by 2 bases and J by 1 base, and 9 bases separated the two germline ends. Germline V gives CDR1 MNHEY, CDR2 SVGAGI. CDR3 size: 14 residues. CDR3 residues: CASSYLQGSYEQYF. In nucleotides, the CDR3 is TGTGCCAGCAGTTACCTACAGGGATCCTACGAGCAGTACTTC.

Only a few counts were recorded for this clonotype. V and J are TRBV27 and TRBJ2-3; the D call may be TRBD1 or TRBD2 (5 bases each). The CDR3 runs 17 residues. V was shortened by 6 bases and J by 3 bases, with 22 bases between the two germline ends. Germline V CDR1 and CDR2: MNHEY, SMNVEV (reference sequence). The CDR3 coding sequence is TGTGCCAGCAGCCATACAACGGGGCCGACGGATACAGATACGCAGTATTTT. Translated, it gives CASSHTTGPTDTDTQYF.

V is TRBV6-6 and J is TRBJ2-3, with 7 bases fitting TRBD1. Looked up from germline, CDR1 is MNHNY and CDR2 is SVGAGI (reference sequence). CDR3 length: 17 residues. V trimming: 8 bases; J trimming: 0 bases; junction bases outside the gene matches: 14. CDR3 amino acids: CASGMGLSQGSTDTQYF. CDR3 nucleotide sequence: TGTGCCAGCGGAATGGGTCTCTCACAGGGGAGCACAGATACGCAGTATTTT.

This clonotype was counted only a few times. With a much larger clone just one base away, this may be a read error. This chain links TRBV27 with TRBJ2-5; no clear D gene. This CDR3 comprises 11 residues. The germline V gene encodes CDR1 MNHEY and CDR2 SMNVEV (reference sequence). The V and J ends lost 4 bases and 4 bases respectively, with 4 bases between them. This chain's CDR3 is CASSYLETQYF. The CDR3 nucleotides read TGTGCCAGCAGTTACTTAGAGACCCAGTACTTC.

V usage is TRBV5-6 and J usage is TRBJ1-2; D unresolved. The V end was cut by 1 base, the J end by 2 bases, with 9 bases between. Germline V gene data show CDR1 as SGHDT and CDR2 as YYEEEE. The CDR3 sequence is 14 residues long. The CDR3 loop is CASSLFSPNYGYTF. CDR3 nucleotide sequence: TGTGCCAGCAGCTTGTTTTCACCCAACTATGGCTACACCTTC. Full variable domain (rest looked up from reference TRBV5-6 and TRBJ1-2): DAGVTQSPTHLIKTRGQQVTLRCSPKSGHDTVSWYQQALGQGPQFIFQYYEEEERQRGNFPDRFSGHQFPNYSSELNVNALLLGDSALYLCASSLFSPNYGYTFGSGTRLTVV.

A few counts support this clonotype. The gene calls are TRBV20-1 and TRBJ2-7; perhaps D is TRBD1 or TRBD2 (7 bases each). V lost 4 bases and J lost 6, with 22 bases in between. The CDR3 contains 15 residues. The germline V gene has CDR1 DFQATT and CDR2 SNEGSKA (reference sequence). CDR3: CSATGGAGTPLEQYF. The CDR3 DNA reads as TGCAGTGCTACAGGGGGGGCGGGGACCCCTCTCGAGCAGTACTTC.

The rearrangement joins TRBV21-1 to TRBJ1-5; TRBD1 reflects the table's D call only, with no check against the DNA. TRBV21-1 has pseudogene status. This CDR3 region has 16 residues. In DNA form, the CDR3 reads TGTGCCAGCCCAGACGGGACAGAATATAGCAATCAGCCCCAGCATTTT. This codes for CASPDGTEYSNQPQHF.

This clonotype has at least ten counts. This chain joins TRBV6-1 and TRBJ2-1; D ambiguous. Germline V gene lookup returns CDR1 MNHNS and CDR2 SASEGT. This CDR3 comprises 14 residues. V shed 3 bases and J shed 5 bases, with 11 bases lying between them. The CDR3 here is CASSDRAGNNEQFF. DNA of the CDR3: TGTGCCAGCAGTGACCGGGCAGGTAACAATGAGCAGTTCTTC.

This clonotype appeared many times. This chain links TRBV24-1 with TRBJ2-6, with D perhaps matching TRBD1 (6 bases). Per germline, CDR1 KGHDR and CDR2 SFDVKD. V lost 4 bases to trimming and J lost 2 bases, with 14 bases between them. CDR3 size: 17 residues. The CDR3 region is CATSEGAGTPGANVLTF. Written as DNA, the CDR3 is TGTGCCACCAGTGAGGGGGCAGGGACCCCTGGGGCCAACGTCCTGACTTTC.

This clonotype was counted a few times. This chain connects TRBV6-5 to TRBJ2-2; no reliable D call. CDR1 and CDR2 from the germline V gene are MNHEY and SVGAGI. V lost 0 bases to trimming and J lost 6 bases, with 11 bases between them. This CDR3 comprises 15 residues. The CDR3 region is CASSYSPEKAGELFF. CDR3 DNA sequence: TGTGCCAGCAGTTACTCTCCGGAAAAGGCCGGGGAGCTGTTTTTT.

This clonotype has a handful of counts. The V gene is TRBV14, the J gene TRBJ1-1; tentatively, D is TRBD1 (6 bases). Per germline, CDR1 SGHDN and CDR2 FVKESK. This CDR3 is built from 14 residues. V lost 4 bases and J 7 bases, leaving 16 bases between the germline ends. The CDR3 DNA follows: TGTGCCAGCAGCCCGCACGGGGGGCGCGTTGAAGCTTTCTTT. Its protein product is CASSPHGGRVEAFF.

This clonotype was counted ten times or more. The chain joins TRBV20-1 to TRBJ1-1; unclear D gene. CDR1 and CDR2 (germline): DFQATT, SNEGSKA (reference sequence). V lost 6 bases and J 1 base, leaving 15 bases between the germline ends. The length of the CDR3 is 14 residues. The CDR3 is CSAEGDSENTEAFF. The CDR3, as DNA: TGCAGTGCGGAGGGCGATTCCGAGAACACTGAAGCTTTCTTT.

This clonotype was counted only a few times. The J gene is TRBJ2-7, the V gene TRBV9; either TRBD1 or TRBD2 may supply D (6 bases each). Trimming cost V 4 bases and J 1 base, with 15 bases left between them. The length of the CDR3 is 15 residues. Germline-derived CDR1 and CDR2 are SGDLS and YYNGEE. The CDR3: CASSPQGGTSYEQYF. The CDR3 bases are TGTGCCAGCAGCCCCCAAGGGGGGACATCCTACGAGCAGTACTTC.

The chain joins TRBV29-1 to TRBJ2-2; D not resolved. The V gene's germline CDR1 is SQVTM and CDR2 ANQGSEA. The CDR3 consists of 14 residues. V was clipped by 4 bases and J by 3 bases, with 12 bases between them. The CDR3 coding sequence is TGCAGCGTTGGGAGTCGAGGACACACCGGGGAGCTGTTTTTT. Its protein is CSVGSRGHTGELFF.

This clonotype was detected many times. The chain employs TRBV7-6 and TRBJ1-2; D perhaps matches TRBD1 (5 bases). V was cut by 3 bases and J by 2 bases, with 7 bases left in between. Germline lookup yields CDR1 SGHVS and CDR2 FNYEAQ. The CDR3 is 13 amino acids. This CDR3 is CASSLGRNYGYTF. The CDR3 DNA reads as TGTGCCAGCAGCTTGGGACGGAACTATGGCTACACCTTC.

This clonotype was found many times. This chain connects TRBV7-2 to TRBJ1-6, with D maybe TRBD1 (6 bases). CDR1 and CDR2 (germline): SGHTA, FQGNSA. Trimming shortened V by 5 bases and J by 13 bases, and 18 bases separated the two germline ends. This CDR3 is 14 amino acids long. CDR3 amino acids: CASSQEQGRDPLHF. In nucleotides, the CDR3 is TGTGCCAGCAGCCAAGAACAGGGAAGGGACCCCCTCCACTTT.

Many counts were recorded for this clonotype. V and J are TRBV7-9 and TRBJ2-5; D uncertain. CDR1 and CDR2 from the germline V gene are SEHNR and FQNEAQ (reference sequence). V was trimmed by 5 bases and J by 6 bases, leaving 13 bases between them. The CDR3 runs to 13 residues. This CDR3 reads CASSPNYQQTQYF. The CDR3 DNA reads as TGTGCCAGCAGCCCGAACTATCAGCAGACCCAGTACTTC.

The CDR3 sequence is CSAPAATNEKLFF. For the CDR3, the DNA is TGCAGTGCCCCGGCGGCAACTAATGAAAAACTGTTTTTT. V and J are TRBV20-1 and TRBJ1-4; D unresolved. Germline CDR1 reads DFQATT; CDR2 reads SNEGSKA (reference sequence). V was trimmed by 6 bases and J by 0 bases, leaving 8 bases between them. The CDR3 contains 13 residues.